Listed below are T cell receptor beta chains from one sample, sequenced in a study of beta chain features in type 1 diabetes. Clones were read by immunoSEQ multiplex PCR, and TCRdb kept only the in-frame ones, dropping some. Among about 360,000 clones, around 12% were seen once, and the ten largest hold 0.017%. Source material: naive CD4+ T cells from blood. The receptors shown here come from a young man in good health. CDR3s include the opening cysteine and the closing phenylalanine or tryptophan. D genes are given only for firm matches. A clone size is listed for some rows: how often the clone was seen (once, few, many), or a class if it is expanded.

TRBJ2-7,.,once,TRBV6-5,TGTGCCAGCACAGCCCCGGGAAGCGTCGAGCAGTACTTC,CASTAPGSVEQYF
TRBJ2-2,TRBD2,.,TRBV4-2,TGTGCCAGCAGCTTGGGGCGAGCGGGAGTTATCTCCGGGGAGCTGTTTTTT,CASSLGRAGVISGELFF
TRBJ2-1,.,.,TRBV7-7,TGTGCTAGCAGCTTACAACCTAGCTCCTACAATGAGCAGTTCTTC,CASSLQPSSYNEQFF
TRBJ2-1,.,.,TRBV4-2,TGTGCCAGCAGCCAAGATTTTACGGGGAGCTCCTACAATGAGCAGTTCTTC,CASSQDFTGSSYNEQFF
TRBJ2-2,TRBD1,few,TRBV25-1,TGTGCCAGCAGGGGCAGGGGGCGAACCGGGGAGCTGTTTTTT,CASRGRGRTGELFF
TRBJ2-3,TRBD2,few,TRBV27,TGTGCCAGCAGCTTAGCGGGAGGAGGCACAGATACGCAGTATTTT,CASSLAGGGTDTQYF
TRBJ2-7,.,few,TRBV5-1,TGCGCCAGCAGCTTGGTGGTAGGGGTGATCGACGAGCAGTACTTC,CASSLVVGVIDEQYF
TRBJ1-5,TRBD1,few,TRBV10-3,TGTGCCATCAGCCGGACAGGATTTTTGAATCAGCCCCAGCATTTT,CAISRTGFLNQPQHF
TRBJ1-1,.,.,TRBV7-2,TGTGCCAGCAGCAGAGCCCCCCGAACTGAAGCTTTCTTT,CASSRAPRTEAFF
TRBJ1-1,TRBD1,.,TRBV18,TGTGCCAGCTCACCTGATAGGGGGCGCGGCACTGAAGCTTTCTTT,CASSPDRGRGTEAFF
TRBJ2-3,TRBD1,.,TRBV27,TGTGCCAGCAGTTTAGCGGACAGGGGTTCAGATACGCAGTATTTT,CASSLADRGSDTQYF
TRBJ2-5,TRBD1,few,TRBV28,TGTGCCAGCAGTCGACAGGGCAGGGAGACCCAGTACTTC,CASSRQGRETQYF
TRBJ1-2,.,few,TRBV7-2,TGTGCCAGCAGCTTAGGGGTGGAGCCGTACGGCTACACCTTC,CASSLGVEPYGYTF
TRBJ1-1,TRBD1,few,TRBV30,TGTGCCTGGAGTGACGGCAGGGGGCTTACTGAAGCTTTCTTT,CAWSDGRGLTEAFF
TRBJ1-4,TRBD1,.,TRBV18,TGTGCCAGCTCACCAAGACAGGGAAGAGACGAAAAACTGTTTTTT,CASSPRQGRDEKLFF
TRBJ1-6,.,few,TRBV5-1,TGCGCCAGCAGTCCCGAGGGGGTGGATTCACCCCTCCACTTT,CASSPEGVDSPLHF
TRBJ1-5,TRBD1,.,TRBV7-9,TGTGCCAGCAGCTTGGGACAGGGGAGAAACCAGCCCCAGCATTTT,CASSLGQGRNQPQHF
TRBJ1-4,.,few,TRBV29-1,TGCAGCGTGGAGGAGGGTGAAAAACTGTTTTTT,CSVEEGEKLFF
TRBJ2-7,TRBD1,few,TRBV7-2,TGTGCCAGCAGCTTAGCCGGGACAGCTACCTACGAGCAGTACTTC,CASSLAGTATYEQYF
TRBJ1-1,.,few,TRBV6-5,TGTGCCAGCAGGAATCCCGACAGTTGGAACACTGAAGCTTTCTTT,CASRNPDSWNTEAFF
TRBJ1-5,TRBD1,.,TRBV19,TGTGCCAGTAGTCGCCCCGGGACAGAAAATCAGCCCCAGCATTTT,CASSRPGTENQPQHF
TRBJ1-2,.,few,TRBV13,TGTGCCAGCACCCTCCCGGACAGAACCTATGGCTACACCTTC,CASTLPDRTYGYTF
TRBJ2-5,TRBD2,.,TRBV19,TGTGCCAGCCCTTGGGAGGGGACCGACCCGGAGACCCAGTACTTC,CASPWEGTDPETQYF
TRBJ2-2,TRBD2,few,TRBV7-2,TGTGCCAGCAGCTCACTTGTAGCGGGAGATCGCGGGGAGCTGTTTTTT,CASSSLVAGDRGELFF
TRBJ2-1,.,many,TRBV5-4,TGTGCCAGCATCTCCCTAGGGGCTCACAATGAGCAGTTCTTC,CASISLGAHNEQFF
TRBJ2-2,TRBD1,few,TRBV7-3,TGTGCCAGCAGCCAAGACAGGGCCGGGGAGCTGTTTTTT,CASSQDRAGELFF
TRBJ2-2,.,.,TRBV11-2,TGTGCCAGCAGCCAGCGAAACGGGGAGCTGTTTTTT,CASSQRNGELFF
TRBJ1-2,TRBD1,few,TRBV5-4,TGTGCCAGCAGCTTACCTGCAGGACAGGGGATGTCTGGCTACACCTTC,CASSLPAGQGMSGYTF
TRBJ2-3,TRBD1,.,TRBV7-9,TGTGCCAGCAGCCCCAGGGGGACAGATACGCAGTATTTT,CASSPRGTDTQYF
TRBJ2-5,.,.,TRBV5-4,TGTGCCATTCAGGCAGCCCGGCAAGAGACCCAGTACTTC,CAIQAARQETQYF
TRBJ1-6,TRBD1,few,TRBV5-1,TGCGCCAGCAGCCCCCGGGACAGGGAGGATAATTCACCCCTCCACTTT,CASSPRDREDNSPLHF
TRBJ2-5,.,.,TRBV7-2,TGTGCCAGCAGCTTAGGCAGGGGTTCAGAGACCCAGTACTTC,CASSLGRGSETQYF
TRBJ2-1,TRBD2,.,TRBV9,TGTGCCAGCAGCAAGACTAGCGGGGGATACAATGAGCAGTTCTTC,CASSKTSGGYNEQFF
TRBJ1-5,.,.,TRBV7-2,TGTGCCAGCAGCTTAGGTATTGGCAGGAGGGTTCAGCCCCAGCATTTT,CASSLGIGRRVQPQHF
TRBJ2-4,.,.,TRBV11-2,TGTGCCAGCAGCTTAGGGGACAATAACATTCAGTACTTC,CASSLGDNNIQYF
TRBJ2-3,.,.,TRBV7-3,TGTGCCAGCAGCTGGACAGCTAGCACAGATACGCAGTATTTT,CASSWTASTDTQYF
TRBJ2-7,TRBD1,few,TRBV5-4,TGTGCCAGCAGGGGACAGGGAACCTACGAGCAGTACTTC,CASRGQGTYEQYF
TRBJ1-5,TRBD1,.,TRBV7-8,TGTGCCAGCAGCCGGGACAGCTACAATCAGCCCCAGCATTTT,CASSRDSYNQPQHF
TRBJ1-1,TRBD1,few,TRBV6-5,TGTGCCAGCAGTACCGGGACAGGGGGCACTGAAGCTTTCTTT,CASSTGTGGTEAFF
TRBJ1-6,.,few,TRBV27,TGTGCCAGCAGTTTCGGCAGGGGACCGCTCCACTTT,CASSFGRGPLHF
TRBJ2-1,TRBD2,.,TRBV2,TGTGCCAGTACACCTTTAGCGGGAGTATCCTACAATGAGCAGTTCTTC,CASTPLAGVSYNEQFF
TRBJ1-2,TRBD1,few,TRBV6-5,TGTGCCAGCAATGGGGGACAGGGGCGCTACACCTTC,CASNGGQGRYTF
TRBJ2-1,.,few,TRBV7-3,TGTGCCAGCAGCCCCAACTCCTACAATGAGCAGTTCTTC,CASSPNSYNEQFF
TRBJ1-1,TRBD1,few,TRBV18,TGTGCCAGCTCACTCGGACAGGGAGAAGCTTTCTTT,CASSLGQGEAFF
TRBJ1-5,.,few,TRBV28,TGTGCCAGCAGTGCCAGTCGGGTAAGAGGAGTGCAGCCCCAGCATTTT,CASSASRVRGVQPQHF